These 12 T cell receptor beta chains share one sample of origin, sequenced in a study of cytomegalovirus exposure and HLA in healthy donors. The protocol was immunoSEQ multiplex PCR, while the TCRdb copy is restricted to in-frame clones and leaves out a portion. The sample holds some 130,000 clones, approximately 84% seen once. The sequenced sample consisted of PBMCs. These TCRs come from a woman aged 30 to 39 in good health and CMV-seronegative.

CDR3 residues: CASSQLKTSLNEQFF. CDR3 nucleotides: TGTGCCAGTAGCCAACTCAAGACTAGTTTGAATGAGCAGTTCTTC. The gene calls are TRBV19 and TRBJ2-1; TRBD2 is a possible D gene (6 bases). The CDR3 is 15 amino acids. V was shortened by 6 bases and J by 7 bases, with 19 bases between the two germline ends. Per germline, CDR1 LNHDA and CDR2 SQIVND (reference sequence). The full variable domain, its missing parts supplied by reference TRBV19 and TRBJ2-1, is DGGITQSPKYLFRKEGQNVTLSCEQNLNHDAMYWYRQDPGQGLRLIYYSQIVNDFQKGDIAEGYSVSREKKESFPLTVTSAQKNPTAFYLCASSQLKTSLNEQFFGPGTRLTVL.

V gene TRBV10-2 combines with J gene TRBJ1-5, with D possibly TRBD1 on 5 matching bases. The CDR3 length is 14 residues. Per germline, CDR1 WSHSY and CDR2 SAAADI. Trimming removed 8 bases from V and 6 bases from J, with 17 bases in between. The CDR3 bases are TGCGCCAGCCAACCGTGGGGTAGGGGTCAGCCCCAGCATTTT. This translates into CASQPWGRGQPQHF.

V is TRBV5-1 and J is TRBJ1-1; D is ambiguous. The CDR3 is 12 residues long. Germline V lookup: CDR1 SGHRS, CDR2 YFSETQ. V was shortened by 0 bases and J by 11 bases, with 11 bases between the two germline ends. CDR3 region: CASSLVGVGAFF. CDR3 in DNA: TGCGCCAGCAGCTTGGTCGGGGTGGGGGCTTTCTTT.

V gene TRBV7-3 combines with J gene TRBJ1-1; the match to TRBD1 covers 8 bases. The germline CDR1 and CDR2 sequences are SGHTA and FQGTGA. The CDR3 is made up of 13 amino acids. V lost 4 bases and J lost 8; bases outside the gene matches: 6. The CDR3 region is CASSSNRDREAFF. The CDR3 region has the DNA TGTGCCAGCAGCTCGAATCGGGACAGGGAAGCTTTCTTT.

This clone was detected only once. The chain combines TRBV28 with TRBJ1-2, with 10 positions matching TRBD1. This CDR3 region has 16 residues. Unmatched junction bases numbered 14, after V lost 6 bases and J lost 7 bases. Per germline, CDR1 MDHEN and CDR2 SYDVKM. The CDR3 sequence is CASSSGQGVPSGGYTF. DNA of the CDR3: TGTGCCAGCAGCTCAGGACAGGGGGTACCCTCCGGTGGCTACACCTTC.

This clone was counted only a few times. CDR3 in DNA: TGTGCCAGCAGTCGCGACAAGGATCAGCCCCAGCATTTT. Encoded protein: CASSRDKDQPQHF. This chain connects TRBV27 to TRBJ1-5; D is ambiguous. The CDR3 is 13 amino acids. Germline CDR1 and CDR2: MNHEY and SMNVEV (reference sequence). The germline V and J ends were trimmed by 5 bases and 5 bases, with 10 bases remaining between them.

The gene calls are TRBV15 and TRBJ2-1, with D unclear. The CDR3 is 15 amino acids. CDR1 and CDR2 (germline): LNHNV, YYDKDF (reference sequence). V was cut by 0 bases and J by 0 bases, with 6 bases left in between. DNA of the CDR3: TGTGCCACCAGCAGAGATCGTAACTCCTACAATGAGCAGTTCTTC. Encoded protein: CATSRDRNSYNEQFF.

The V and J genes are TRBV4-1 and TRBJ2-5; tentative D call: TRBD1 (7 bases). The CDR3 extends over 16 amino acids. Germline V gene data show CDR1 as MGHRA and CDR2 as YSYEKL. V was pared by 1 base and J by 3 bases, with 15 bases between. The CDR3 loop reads CASSQGSGGGEETQYF. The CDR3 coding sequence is TGCGCCAGCAGCCAAGGATCTGGAGGGGGCGAAGAGACCCAGTACTTC.

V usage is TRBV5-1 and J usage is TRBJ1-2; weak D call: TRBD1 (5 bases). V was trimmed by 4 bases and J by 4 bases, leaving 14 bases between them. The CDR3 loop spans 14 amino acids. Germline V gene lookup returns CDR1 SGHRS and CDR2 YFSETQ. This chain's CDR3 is CASSPGWGVYGYTF. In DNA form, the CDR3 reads TGCGCCAGCAGCCCCGGGTGGGGGGTCTATGGCTACACCTTC.

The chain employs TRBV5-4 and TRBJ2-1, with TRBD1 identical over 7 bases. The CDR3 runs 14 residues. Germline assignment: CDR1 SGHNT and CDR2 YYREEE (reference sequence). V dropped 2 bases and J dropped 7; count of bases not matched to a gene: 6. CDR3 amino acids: CASSFRQGGNEQFF. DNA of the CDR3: TGTGCCAGCAGCTTTAGACAGGGCGGGAATGAGCAGTTCTTC.

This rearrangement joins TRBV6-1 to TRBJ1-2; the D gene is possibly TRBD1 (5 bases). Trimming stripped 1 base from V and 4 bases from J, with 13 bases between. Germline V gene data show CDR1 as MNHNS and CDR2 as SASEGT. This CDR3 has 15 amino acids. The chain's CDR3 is CASSEGPGLIYGYTF. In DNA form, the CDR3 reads TGTGCCAGCAGTGAAGGACCGGGACTGATCTATGGCTACACCTTC.

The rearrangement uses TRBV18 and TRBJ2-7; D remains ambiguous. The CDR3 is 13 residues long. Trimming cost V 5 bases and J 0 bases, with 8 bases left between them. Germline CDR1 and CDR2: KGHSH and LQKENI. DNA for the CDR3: TGTGCCAGCTCAACAGTACCCTCCTACGAGCAGTACTTC. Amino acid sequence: CASSTVPSYEQYF.